The clone carrying this T cell receptor (beta chain) showed up just a few times. Unique molecular identifiers featured in how the TCRbeta library was prepared. Via MiXCR, TCRdb re-called the PCR reads, giving one row per CDR3 protein. There are about 870,000 distinct CDR3 sequences in the sample; 16% occur only once, and approximately 5% lies in the top ten. This specimen comes from a study of T-cell reconstitution after alpha-beta-depleted transplantation in children. Germline CDR1 reads SGDLS; CDR2 reads YYNGEE. The CDR3 runs 14 residues. With 0 bases removed from V and 5 bases from J, the gap between germline ends came to 12 bases.

The sample here was PBMCs, mostly from graft donor cells, taken 360 days after TCRalphabeta/CD19-depleted stem cell transplant. The receptor was derived from a male patient between 5 and 17 years old who had a stem cell transplant for acute lymphoblastic leukemia, so the T cells may come from the graft donor. V gene TRBV9 combines with J gene TRBJ2-7, with D maybe TRBD2 (5 bases). The CDR3 nucleotides are TGTGCCAGCAGCGTAGATGAGGGTCGCGACGAGCAGTACTTC. Encoded protein: CASSVDEGRDEQYF.